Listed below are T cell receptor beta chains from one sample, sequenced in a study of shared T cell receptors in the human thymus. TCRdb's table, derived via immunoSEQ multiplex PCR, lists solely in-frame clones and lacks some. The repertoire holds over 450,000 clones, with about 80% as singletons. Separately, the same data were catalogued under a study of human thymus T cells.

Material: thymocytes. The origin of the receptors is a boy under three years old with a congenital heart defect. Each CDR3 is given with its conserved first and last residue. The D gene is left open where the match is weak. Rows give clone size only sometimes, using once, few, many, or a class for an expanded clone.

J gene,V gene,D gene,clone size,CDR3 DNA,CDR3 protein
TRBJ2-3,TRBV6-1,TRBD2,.,TGTGCCAGCGGGGGACTAGCGGCTAGCACAGATACGCAGTATTTT,CASGGLAASTDTQYF
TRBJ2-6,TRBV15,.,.,TGTGCCACCAGCAGAGGGGGGGTTCCCTCTGGGGCCAACGTCCTGACTTTC,CATSRGGVPSGANVLTF
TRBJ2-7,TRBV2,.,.,TGTGCCAGCAGGGATACAGCCGGGCCCCCAGCAGGAGGTAACTTC,CASRDTAGPPAGGNF
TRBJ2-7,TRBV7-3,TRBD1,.,TGTGCCAGCAGCTCGGACCCCGGGACAGGGCCCTACGAGCAGTACTTC,CASSSDPGTGPYEQYF
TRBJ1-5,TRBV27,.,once,TGTGCCAGCAGTTTATCGAAGAGGGCGAATCAGCCCCAGCATTTT,CASSLSKRANQPQHF
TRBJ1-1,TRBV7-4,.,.,TGTGCCAGCAGCTTAGTGGGCAGGGATGAAGCTTTCTTT,CASSLVGRDEAFF
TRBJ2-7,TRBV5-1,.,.,TGCGCCAGCAGCTTGAGGTGCGGGTCCTACGAGCAGTACTTC,CASSLRCGSYEQYF
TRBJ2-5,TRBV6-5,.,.,TGTGCCAGCAGTTATGGTGGAGGTGGCCAAGAGACCCAGTACTTC,CASSYGGGGQETQYF
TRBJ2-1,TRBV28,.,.,TGTGCCAGCAGTTTCTCTCTCGGGGGAACGGACCACAATGAGCAGTTCTTC,CASSFSLGGTDHNEQFF
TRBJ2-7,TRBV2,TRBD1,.,TGTGCCAGCAGTGAAATCAGGGACAGGTCCACCGGGGCGCCCGGGATCGGCTACGAGCAGTACTTC,CASSEIRDRSTGAPGIGYEQYF
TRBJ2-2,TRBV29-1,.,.,TGCAGCGGCTTACAGGGTGCCGGGGAGCTGTTTTTT,CSGLQGAGELFF